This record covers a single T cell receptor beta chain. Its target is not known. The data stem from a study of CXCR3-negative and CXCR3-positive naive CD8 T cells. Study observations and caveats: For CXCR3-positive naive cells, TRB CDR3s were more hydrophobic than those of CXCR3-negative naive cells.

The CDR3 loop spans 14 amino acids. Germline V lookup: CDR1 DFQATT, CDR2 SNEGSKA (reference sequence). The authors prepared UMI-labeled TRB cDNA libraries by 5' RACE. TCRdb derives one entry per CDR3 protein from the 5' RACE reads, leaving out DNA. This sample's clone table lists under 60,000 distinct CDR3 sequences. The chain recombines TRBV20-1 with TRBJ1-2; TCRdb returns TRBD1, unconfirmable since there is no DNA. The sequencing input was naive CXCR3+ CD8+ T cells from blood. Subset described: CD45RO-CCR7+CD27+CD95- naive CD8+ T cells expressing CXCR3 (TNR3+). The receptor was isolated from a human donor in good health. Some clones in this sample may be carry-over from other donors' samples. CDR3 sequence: CSALPLGTGNGYTF.